These 13 T cell receptor beta chains came from one sample sequenced in a study of metastatic and nonmetastatic thyroid tumors. TCRdb used MiXCR to call clones anew from the PCR reads. The repertoire has some 15,000 clones, 27% of them found once; the top ten carry about 13%. Patients had received no treatment of any kind before thyroid surgery. Sequencing was carried out using adjacent normal tissue. The receptors here all came from a female donor with papillary thyroid cancer or a benign thyroid nodule (not recorded which). Some clones in this sample may be carry-over from other donors' samples.

The rearrangement links TRBV7-6 to TRBJ1-6; 8 nucleotides line up with TRBD1. There are 14 residues in the CDR3. CDR1 is SGHVS, CDR2 FNYEAQ, per germline. J lost 10 bases, V lost 3 bases, and 5 bases had no gene match. CDR3 protein: CASSLGTGGSPLHF. The CDR3 DNA sequence: TGTGCCAGCAGCTTGGGAACAGGGGGGTCACCCCTCCACTTT. Complete variable domain (other parts from reference TRBV7-6 and TRBJ1-6): GAGVSQSPRYKVTKRGQDVALRCDPISGHVSLYWYRQALGQGPEFLTYFNYEAQQDKSGLPNDRFSAERPEGSISTLTIQRTEQRDSAMYRCASSLGTGGSPLHFGNGTRLTVT.

This chain links TRBV2 with TRBJ2-1, with TRBD2 matching over 9 bases. CDR3 size: 15 residues. CDR1 is SNHLY, CDR2 FYNNEI, per germline. The V gene end was trimmed by 4 bases and the J gene end by 8 bases; junction bases not matched to a gene: 9. The DNA of the CDR3 is TGTGCCAGCAGTGCTGGACTAGCGAGAACAGATGAGCAGTTCTTC. Residues: CASSAGLARTDEQFF.

The chain links TRBV11-2 to TRBJ2-7; 7 bases are shared with TRBD1. The CDR3 sequence is 12 residues long. The V gene end was trimmed by 5 bases and the J gene end by 6 bases; junction bases not matched to a gene: 4. CDR1 SGHAT and CDR2 FQNNGV come from the germline V gene. CDR3 residues: CASSATGFEQYF. In DNA, the CDR3 is TGTGCCAGCAGCGCGACAGGGTTCGAGCAGTACTTC.

The chain is built from TRBV5-1 and TRBJ2-1; 11 nucleotides agree with TRBD2. CDR3 length: 17 amino acids. From germline, CDR1 is SGHRS and CDR2 YFSETQ. With 0 bases clipped from V and 3 bases from J, the junction kept 5 bases outside the gene matches. CDR3 DNA sequence: TGCGCCAGCAGCTTGGAGGCGGGACTAGCGGTCTACAATGAGCAGTTCTTC. Translation: CASSLEAGLAVYNEQFF.

This clone was detected only once. V gene TRBV7-8 combines with J gene TRBJ2-5, with 8 nucleotides matching TRBD1. The CDR3 loop spans 15 amino acids. Trimming removed 0 bases from V and 5 bases from J; junction bases left unmatched: 5. The germline V gene encodes CDR1 SGHVS and CDR2 FQNEAQ. CDR3 sequence: CASSLAGQGAETQYF. The CDR3 DNA reads TGTGCCAGCAGCTTAGCCGGGCAGGGGGCTGAGACCCAGTACTTC. The variable domain in full, completed from reference TRBV7-8 and TRBJ2-5, reads GAGVSQSPRYKVAKRGQDVALRCDPISGHVSLFWYQQALGQGPEFLTYFQNEAQLDKSGLPSDRFFAERPEGSVSTLKIQRTQQEDSAVYLCASSLAGQGAETQYFGPGTRLLVL.

V and J are TRBV12-3 or TRBV12-4 and TRBJ2-7, with 9 nucleotides matching TRBD2. The junction had 8 bases not matched to a gene; V was cut back by 6 bases and J by 5 bases. CDR3 length: 14 amino acids. Written as DNA, the CDR3 is TGTGCCAGCAGCAAATCCGGGACTAGCAACGAGCAGTACGTC. Amino acid sequence: CASSKSGTSNEQYV.

The CDR3 spells CASSLEGGSYNEQFF. CDR3 bases: TGTGCCAGCAGCTTGGAGGGGGGATCCTACAATGAGCAGTTCTTC. V gene TRBV5-5 combines with J gene TRBJ2-1; the D call may be TRBD1 or TRBD2 (6 bases each). The length of the CDR3 is 15 residues. Germline loops: CDR1 SGHKS, CDR2 YYEKEE (reference sequence). V was clipped by 0 bases and J by 1 base, with 8 bases between them.

This clone was seen only a few times. This chain joins TRBV15 and TRBJ2-3; the D gene is possibly TRBD2 (6 bases). This CDR3 is built from 17 residues. Germline V gene sequence: CDR1 LNHNV, CDR2 YYDKDF (reference sequence). Trimming removed 4 bases at V and 5 bases at J, with 22 bases between. The CDR3 here is CATSTGRAEASEDTQYF. CDR3 coding DNA: TGTGCCACCAGCACCGGACGGGCTGAAGCTAGCGAAGATACGCAGTATTTT.

The V and J genes are TRBV11-1 and TRBJ2-1, with 12 bases aligning to TRBD2. With 2 bases clipped from V and 6 bases from J, the junction kept 14 bases outside the gene matches. This CDR3 is built from 19 residues. Looked up from germline, CDR1 is SGHAT and CDR2 is FQDESV (reference sequence). The DNA for the CDR3 is TGTGCCAGCAGCTTATTGCTAGCGGGGGGGTCGAGATTCTCCAATGAGCAGTTCTTC. Protein sequence: CASSLLLAGGSRFSNEQFF.

The chain links TRBV20-1 to TRBJ2-7, with D perhaps TRBD1 or TRBD2 (5 bases each). V lost 1 base and J lost 3, with 13 bases in between. Germline-derived CDR1 and CDR2 are DFQATT and SNEGSKA (reference sequence). This CDR3 comprises 14 residues. CDR3 loop: CSARGGGRRYEQYF. The DNA for the CDR3 is TGCAGTGCTAGAGGTGGGGGACGCCGCTACGAGCAGTACTTC.

The chain employs TRBV20-1 and TRBJ2-7, with unresolved D. Germline V lookup: CDR1 DFQATT, CDR2 SNEGSKA (reference sequence). The V end was cut by 6 bases, the J end by 7 bases, with 16 bases between. The CDR3 covers 12 residues. In DNA, the CDR3 is TGCAGTGCCATCCGACCTACTACAGAGCAGTACTTC. Translation: CSAIRPTTEQYF.

As for this clone: At one end the junction does not follow the germline gene, possibly because of a read error. The gene calls are TRBV7-2 and TRBJ1-2; D is undetermined. The length of the CDR3 is 13 residues. The germline V gene encodes CDR1 SGHTA and CDR2 FQGNSA. The CDR3 is CANSPLDNYGYTF. CDR3 nucleotides: TGTGCCAACAGCCCCCTAGACAACTATGGCTACACCTTC.

The rearrangement uses TRBV7-2 and TRBJ2-7; D gene uncertain. This CDR3 is built from 14 residues. The germline gives CDR1 SGHTA, CDR2 FQGNSA. V lost 5 bases to trimming and J lost 0 bases, with 11 bases between them. CDR3 amino acids: CASSRRPGSYEQYF. The CDR3 region has the DNA TGTGCCAGCAGCCGCAGGCCCGGCTCCTACGAGCAGTACTTC.